This record covers a single TCR beta chain. This entry belongs to a study of cytomegalovirus exposure and HLA in healthy donors. The PCR employed 60 Vbeta primers together with 13 Jbeta primers. Sequencing was performed with immunoSEQ multiplex PCR; in TCRdb, only in-frame clones are kept and a portion is missing. The table includes under 150,000 clones, about four fifths detected once. The V gene lost 2 bases and the J gene lost 6 bases, with 15 bases spanning the gap. The germline gives CDR1 SGHAT, CDR2 FQNNGV. The CDR3 is 15 amino acids. The sequence derives from a man aged 25-40 years in good health and CMV-seronegative. The chain recombines TRBV11-2 with TRBJ2-3, with D perhaps TRBD2 (5 bases). What was sequenced was PBMCs. This chain's CDR3 is CASSLPRLTLDTQYF. Here the CDR3 DNA reads TGTGCCAGCAGCTTACCCCGACTAACTTTGGATACGCAGTATTTT.